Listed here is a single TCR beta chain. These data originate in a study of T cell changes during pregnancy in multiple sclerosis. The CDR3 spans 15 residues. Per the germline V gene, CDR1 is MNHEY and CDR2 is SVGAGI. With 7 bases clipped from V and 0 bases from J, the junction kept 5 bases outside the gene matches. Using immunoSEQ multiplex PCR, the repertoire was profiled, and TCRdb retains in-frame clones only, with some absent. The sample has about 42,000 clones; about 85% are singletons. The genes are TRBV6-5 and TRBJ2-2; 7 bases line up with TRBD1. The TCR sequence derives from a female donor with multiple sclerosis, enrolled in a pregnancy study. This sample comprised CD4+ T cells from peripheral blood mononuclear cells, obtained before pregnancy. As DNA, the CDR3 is TGTGCCAGCAATACCGGGACAGCGAACACCGGGGAGCTGTTTTTT. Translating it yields CASNTGTANTGELFF.